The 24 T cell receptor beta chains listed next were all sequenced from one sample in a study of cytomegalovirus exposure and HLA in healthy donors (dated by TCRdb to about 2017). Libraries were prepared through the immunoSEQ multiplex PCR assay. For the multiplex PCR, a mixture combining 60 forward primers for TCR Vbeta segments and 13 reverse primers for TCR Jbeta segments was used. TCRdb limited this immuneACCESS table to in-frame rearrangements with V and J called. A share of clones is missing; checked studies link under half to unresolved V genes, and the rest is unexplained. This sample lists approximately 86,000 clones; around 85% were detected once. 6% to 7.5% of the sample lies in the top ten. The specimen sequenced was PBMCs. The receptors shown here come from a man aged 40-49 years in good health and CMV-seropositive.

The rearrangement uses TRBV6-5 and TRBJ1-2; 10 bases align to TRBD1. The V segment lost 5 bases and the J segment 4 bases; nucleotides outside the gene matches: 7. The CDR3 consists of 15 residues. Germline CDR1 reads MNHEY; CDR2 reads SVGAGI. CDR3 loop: CASSPDRGRLYGYTF. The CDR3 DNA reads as TGTGCCAGCAGTCCAGACAGGGGGCGCCTCTATGGCTACACCTTC.

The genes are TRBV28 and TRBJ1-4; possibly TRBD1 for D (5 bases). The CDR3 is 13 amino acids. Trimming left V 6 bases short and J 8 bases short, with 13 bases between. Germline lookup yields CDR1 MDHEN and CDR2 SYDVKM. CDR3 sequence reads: CASSPSPGEKLFF. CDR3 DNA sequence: TGTGCCAGCAGCCCCTCCCCAGGGGAAAAACTGTTTTTT.

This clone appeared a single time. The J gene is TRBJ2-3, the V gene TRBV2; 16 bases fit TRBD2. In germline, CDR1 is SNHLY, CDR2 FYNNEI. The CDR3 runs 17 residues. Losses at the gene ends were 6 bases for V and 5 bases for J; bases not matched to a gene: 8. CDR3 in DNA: TGTGCCAGCAGCCTCGGGACTAGCGGGAGGGCCTTAGATACGCAGTATTTT. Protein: CASSLGTSGRALDTQYF.

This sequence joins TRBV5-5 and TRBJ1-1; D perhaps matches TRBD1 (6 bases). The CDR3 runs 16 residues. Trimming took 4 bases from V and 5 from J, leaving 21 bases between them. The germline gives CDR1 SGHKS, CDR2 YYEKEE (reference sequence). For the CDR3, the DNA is TGTGCCAGCAGCCTACTACACGGGGGGGCTTTAACTGAAGCTTTCTTT. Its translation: CASSLLHGGALTEAFF.

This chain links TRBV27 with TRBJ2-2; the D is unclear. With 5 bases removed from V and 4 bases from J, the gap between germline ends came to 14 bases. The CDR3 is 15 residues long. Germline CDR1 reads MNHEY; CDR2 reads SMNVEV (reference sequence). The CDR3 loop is CASSPRLDTTGELFF. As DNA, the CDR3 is TGTGCCAGCAGTCCTCGCCTAGATACCACCGGGGAGCTGTTTTTT.

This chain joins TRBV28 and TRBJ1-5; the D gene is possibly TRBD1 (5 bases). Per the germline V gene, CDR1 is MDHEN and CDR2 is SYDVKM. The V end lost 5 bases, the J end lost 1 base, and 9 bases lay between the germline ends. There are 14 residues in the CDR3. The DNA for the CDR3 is TGTGCCAGCAGTCCTCCAGGGAGCAATCAGCCCCAGCATTTT. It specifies CASSPPGSNQPQHF.

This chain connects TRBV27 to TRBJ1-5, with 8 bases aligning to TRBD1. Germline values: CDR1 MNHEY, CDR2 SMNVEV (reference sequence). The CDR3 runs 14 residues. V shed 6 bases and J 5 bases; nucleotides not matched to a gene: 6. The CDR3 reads CASRRTGNYQPQHF. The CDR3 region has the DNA TGTGCCAGCAGGCGGACAGGGAATTATCAGCCCCAGCATTTT.

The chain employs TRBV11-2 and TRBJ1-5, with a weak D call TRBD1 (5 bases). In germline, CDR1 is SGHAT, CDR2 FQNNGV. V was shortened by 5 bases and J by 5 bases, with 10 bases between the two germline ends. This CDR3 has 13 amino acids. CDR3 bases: TGTGCCAGCAGCGCCGCGGGGGATCAGCCCCAGCATTTT. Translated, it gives CASSAAGDQPQHF.

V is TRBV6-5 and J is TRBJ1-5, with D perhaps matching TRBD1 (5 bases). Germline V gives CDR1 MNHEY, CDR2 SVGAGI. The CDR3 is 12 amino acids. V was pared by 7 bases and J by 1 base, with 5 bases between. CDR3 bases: TGTGCCAGCACAGGGAGCAATCAGCCCCAGCATTTT. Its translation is CASTGSNQPQHF.

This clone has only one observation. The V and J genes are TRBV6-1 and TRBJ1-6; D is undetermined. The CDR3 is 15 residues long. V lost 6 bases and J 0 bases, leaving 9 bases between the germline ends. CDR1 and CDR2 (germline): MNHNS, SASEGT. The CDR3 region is CASRGRSSYNSPLHF. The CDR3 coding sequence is TGTGCCAGCAGAGGGAGAAGCTCCTATAATTCACCCCTCCACTTT.

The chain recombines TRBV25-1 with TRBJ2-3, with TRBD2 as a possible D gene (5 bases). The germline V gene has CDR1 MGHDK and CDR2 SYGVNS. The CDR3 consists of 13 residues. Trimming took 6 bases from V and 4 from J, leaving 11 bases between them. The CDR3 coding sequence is TGTGCCAGCAGAAGGGAGTGGGCAGATACGCAGTATTTT. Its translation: CASRREWADTQYF.

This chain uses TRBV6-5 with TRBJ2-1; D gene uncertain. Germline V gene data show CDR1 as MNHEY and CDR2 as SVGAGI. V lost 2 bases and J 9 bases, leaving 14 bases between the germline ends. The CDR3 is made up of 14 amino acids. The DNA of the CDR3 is TGTGCCAGCAGTTACGATCTAGTACGAGGTGAGCAGTTCTTC. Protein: CASSYDLVRGEQFF.

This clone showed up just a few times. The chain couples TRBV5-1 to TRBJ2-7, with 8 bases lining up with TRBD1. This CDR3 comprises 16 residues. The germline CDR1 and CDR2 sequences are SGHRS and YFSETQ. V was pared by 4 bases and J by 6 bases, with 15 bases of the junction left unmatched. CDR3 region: CASSTLPRGQGSEQYF. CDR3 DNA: TGCGCCAGCAGCACCCTACCCCGTGGACAGGGCAGCGAGCAGTACTTC. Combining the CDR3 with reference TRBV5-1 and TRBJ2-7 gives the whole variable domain KAGVTQTPRYLIKTRGQQVTLSCSPISGHRSVSWYQQTPGQGLQFLFEYFSETQRNKGNFPGRFSGRQFSNSRSEMNVSTLELGDSALYLCASSTLPRGQGSEQYFGPGTRLTVT.

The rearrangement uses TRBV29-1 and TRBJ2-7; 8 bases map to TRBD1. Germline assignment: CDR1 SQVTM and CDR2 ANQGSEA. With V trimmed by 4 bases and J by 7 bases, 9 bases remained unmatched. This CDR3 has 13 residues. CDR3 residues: CSVVGQGSREQYF. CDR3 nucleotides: TGCAGCGTTGTTGGACAGGGATCTCGTGAGCAGTACTTC.

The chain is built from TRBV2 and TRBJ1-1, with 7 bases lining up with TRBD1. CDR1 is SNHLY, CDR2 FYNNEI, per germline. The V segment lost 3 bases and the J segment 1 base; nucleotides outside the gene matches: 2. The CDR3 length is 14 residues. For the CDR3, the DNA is TGTGCCAGCAGTGAGGGACAGACGAACACTGAAGCTTTCTTT. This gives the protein CASSEGQTNTEAFF.

The DNA of the CDR3 is TGCGCCAGCAGTATGGGGGCCGATGAGCAGTTCTTC. As protein: CASSMGADEQFF. This rearrangement joins TRBV5-1 to TRBJ2-1, with D possibly matching TRBD1 (6 bases). V dropped 5 bases and J dropped 8 bases, with 11 bases sitting between them. Germline CDR1 and CDR2: SGHRS and YFSETQ. The CDR3 spans 12 residues.

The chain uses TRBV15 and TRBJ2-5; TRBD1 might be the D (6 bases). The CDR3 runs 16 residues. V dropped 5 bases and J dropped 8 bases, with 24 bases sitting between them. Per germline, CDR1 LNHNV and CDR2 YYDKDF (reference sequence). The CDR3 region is CATSFGSGTLPGTQYF. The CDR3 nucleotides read TGTGCCACCAGCTTCGGCTCCGGGACACTCCCAGGCACCCAGTACTTC.

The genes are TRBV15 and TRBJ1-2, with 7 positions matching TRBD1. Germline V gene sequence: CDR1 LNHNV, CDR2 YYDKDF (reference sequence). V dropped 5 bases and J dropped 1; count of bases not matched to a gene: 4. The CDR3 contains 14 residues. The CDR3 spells CATSATGDNYGYTF. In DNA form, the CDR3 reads TGTGCCACCAGCGCCACAGGGGATAACTATGGCTACACCTTC.

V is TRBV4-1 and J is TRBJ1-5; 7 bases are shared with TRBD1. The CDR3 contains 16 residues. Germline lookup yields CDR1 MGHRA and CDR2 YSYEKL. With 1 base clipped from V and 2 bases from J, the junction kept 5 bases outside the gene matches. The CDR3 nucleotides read TGCGCCAGCAGCCAAGTGGTAGGGGGCGGCAATCAGCCCCAGCATTTT. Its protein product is CASSQVVGGGNQPQHF.

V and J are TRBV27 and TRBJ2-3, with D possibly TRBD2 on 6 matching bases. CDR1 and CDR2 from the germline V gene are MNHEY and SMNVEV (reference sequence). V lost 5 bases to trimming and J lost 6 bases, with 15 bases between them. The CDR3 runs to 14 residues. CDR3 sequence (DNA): TGTGCCAGCAGTAGGAGGGAGTTCACTGATACGCAGTATTTT. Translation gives CASSRREFTDTQYF.

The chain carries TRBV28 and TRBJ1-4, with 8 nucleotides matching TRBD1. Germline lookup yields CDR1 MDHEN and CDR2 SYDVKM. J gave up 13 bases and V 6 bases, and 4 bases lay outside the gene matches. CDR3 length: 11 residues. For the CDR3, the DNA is TGTGCCAGCAGCTTAGGACAGGGACTGTTTTTT. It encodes CASSLGQGLFF. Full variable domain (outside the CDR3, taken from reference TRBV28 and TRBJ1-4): DVKVTQSSRYLVKRTGEKVFLECVQDMDHENMFWYRQDPGLGLRLIYFSYDVKMKEKGDIPEGYSVSREKKERFSLILESASTNQTSMYLCASSLGQGLFFGSGTQLSVL.

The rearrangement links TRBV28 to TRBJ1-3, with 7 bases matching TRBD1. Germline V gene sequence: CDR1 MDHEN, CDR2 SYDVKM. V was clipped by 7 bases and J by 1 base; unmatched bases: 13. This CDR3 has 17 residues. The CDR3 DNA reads TGTGCCAGCACCTTCAGGACAGGCGGGGAATCTGGAAACACCATATATTTT. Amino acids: CASTFRTGGESGNTIYF.

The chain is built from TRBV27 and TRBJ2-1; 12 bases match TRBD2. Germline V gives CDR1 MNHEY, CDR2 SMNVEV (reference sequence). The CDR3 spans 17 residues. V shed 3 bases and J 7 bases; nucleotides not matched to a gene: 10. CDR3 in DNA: TGTGCCAGCAGTTTCCTCGAGACTAGCGGGAGTTTTAATGAGCAGTTCTTC. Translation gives CASSFLETSGSFNEQFF.

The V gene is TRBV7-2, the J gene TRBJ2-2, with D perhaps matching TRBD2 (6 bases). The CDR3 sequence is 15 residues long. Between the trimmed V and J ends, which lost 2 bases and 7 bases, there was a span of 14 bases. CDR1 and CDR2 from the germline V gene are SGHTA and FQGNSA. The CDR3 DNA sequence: TGTGCCAGCAGCTTATCACTAGCTACGAGCGGGGAGCTGTTTTTT. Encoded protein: CASSLSLATSGELFF.